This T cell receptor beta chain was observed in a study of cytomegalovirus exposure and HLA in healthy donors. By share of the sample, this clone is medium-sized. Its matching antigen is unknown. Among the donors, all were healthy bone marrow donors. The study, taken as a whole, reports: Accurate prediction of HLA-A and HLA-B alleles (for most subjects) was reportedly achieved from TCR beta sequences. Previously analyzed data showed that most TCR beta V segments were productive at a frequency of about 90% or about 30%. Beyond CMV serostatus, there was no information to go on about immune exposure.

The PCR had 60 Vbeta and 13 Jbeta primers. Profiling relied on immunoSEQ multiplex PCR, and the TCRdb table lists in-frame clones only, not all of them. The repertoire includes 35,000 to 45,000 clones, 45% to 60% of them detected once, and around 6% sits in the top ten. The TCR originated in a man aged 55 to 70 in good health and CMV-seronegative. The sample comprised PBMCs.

DNA of the CDR3: TGCGCCAGCAGCTTGGCTGAGGGCCACTCTGGAAACACCATATATTTT. This gives the protein CASSLAEGHSGNTIYF. The chain recombines TRBV5-1 with TRBJ1-3; no reliable D call. CDR3 length: 16 residues. Trimming removed 0 bases from V and 0 bases from J, with 10 bases in between. The germline V gene encodes CDR1 SGHRS and CDR2 YFSETQ.